A selection of T cell receptor beta chains follows, all from one sample in a study of OX40 agonist ivuxolimab in advanced cancers. Profiling relied on immunoSEQ multiplex PCR, and the TCRdb table lists in-frame clones only, not all of them. The repertoire holds 70,000 to 85,000 clones, with about 94% as singletons. The sample in question was CD4+ or CD8+ T cells sorted from blood, obtained in a trial of the OX40 agonist ivuxolimab. These receptors were taken from an adult with an advanced solid tumor such as melanoma, head and neck, liver or kidney cancer. Both conserved end residues are part of each CDR3. D genes are given only for firm matches. Expanded clones are given a class, and other clones once, few, many or no size at all.

V	J	size	D	DNA	CDR3
TRBV11-3	TRBJ2-2	-	TRBD2	TGTGCCAGCAGACCTCTAGCGGGAGTATCAGGGGAGCTGTTTTTT	CASRPLAGVSGELFF
TRBV7-9	TRBJ2-7	-	TRBD2	TGTGCCAGCAGCTCCACCGGCCCACGGGAGGGCCTCTACGAGCAGTACTTC	CASSSTGPREGLYEQYF
TRBV2	TRBJ1-1	-	-	TGTGCCAGCAGGGACGGCCGAGGGGAAGCTTTCTTT	CASRDGRGEAFF
TRBV14	TRBJ1-1	-	TRBD1	TGTGCCAGCAGCCCCTGGGACAGGGTCCCTGGTGGCACTGAAGCTTTCTTT	CASSPWDRVPGGTEAFF
TRBV19	TRBJ1-1	-	TRBD1	TGTGCCAGTAATTTCAGGGGGCCGGGCACTGAAGCTTTCTTT	CASNFRGPGTEAFF
TRBV19	TRBJ2-7	-	TRBD2	TGTGCCAGTAGGGCACTAGCGGGAGGACACGAGCAGTACTTC	CASRALAGGHEQYF
TRBV11-2	TRBJ1-1	few	TRBD1	TGTGCCAGCAGCCCTGGACAGGGCTTGAACACTGAAGCTTTCTTT	CASSPGQGLNTEAFF
TRBV14	TRBJ2-7	once	-	TGTGCCAGCAGCCAAGGGGCAGCGAGCTCCTACGAGCAGTACTTC	CASSQGAASSYEQYF
TRBV6-5	TRBJ1-5	-	TRBD1	TGTGCCAGCAGGGACAGGGGGGGCCTTCAGCCCCAGCATTTT	CASRDRGGLQPQHF
TRBV5-1	TRBJ2-1	-	-	TGCGCCAGCAGCGCTTTAATTAGCGAGGTATTTGTGTACAATGAGCAGTTCTTC	CASSALISEVFVYNEQFF
TRBV14	TRBJ2-2	-	-	TGTGCCAGCAGACGAGAGGCGGATAACACCGGGGAGCTGTTTTTT	CASRREADNTGELFF
TRBV9	TRBJ2-6	-	-	TGTGCCAGCAGTCACTCTGGGGCCAACGTCCTGACTTTC	CASSHSGANVLTF
TRBV9	TRBJ2-7	-	TRBD2	TGTGCCAGCAGCGGAACTAGCGGGACTTACGAGCAGTACTTC	CASSGTSGTYEQYF
TRBV19	TRBJ2-7	-	-	TGTGCCAGTAGTAGCGGACCCCCCCAGGTCTACGAGCAGTACTTC	CASSSGPPQVYEQYF
TRBV29-1	TRBJ2-7	-	-	TGCAGCGTTGATGAGGGCTACGAGCAGTACTTC	CSVDEGYEQYF
TRBV4-1	TRBJ2-1	-	TRBD2	TGCGCCAGCAGCCAAGATGAGGGAGCGGGATACAATGAGCAGTTCTTC	CASSQDEGAGYNEQFF
TRBV9	TRBJ2-1	-	-	TGTGCCAGCAGCTCCCGACTTAACTACAATGAGCAGTTCTTC	CASSSRLNYNEQFF
TRBV2	TRBJ2-2	-	TRBD1	TGTGCCAGCAGTGCCCTGGGACAGAACTTGATGCCCAACACCGGGGAGCTGTTTTTT	CASSALGQNLMPNTGELFF